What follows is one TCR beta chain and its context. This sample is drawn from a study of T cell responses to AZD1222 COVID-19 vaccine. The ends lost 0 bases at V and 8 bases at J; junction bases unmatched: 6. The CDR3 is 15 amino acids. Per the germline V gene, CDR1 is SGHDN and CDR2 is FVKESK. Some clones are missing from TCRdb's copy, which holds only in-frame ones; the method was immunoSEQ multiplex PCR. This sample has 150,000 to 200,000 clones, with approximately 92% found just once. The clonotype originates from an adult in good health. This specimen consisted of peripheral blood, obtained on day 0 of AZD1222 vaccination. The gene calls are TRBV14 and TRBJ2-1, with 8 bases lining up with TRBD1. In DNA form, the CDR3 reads TGTGCCAGCAGCCAAGAGACAGGGGAGAGGGATGAGCAGTTCTTC. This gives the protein CASSQETGERDEQFF.